The entry below gives a single T cell receptor beta chain sequence along with its context. The antigen remains unidentified. This CDR3 has 12 amino acids. CDR1 and CDR2 (germline): MDHEN, SYDVKM. The V gene lost 3 bases and the J gene lost 8 bases, with 10 bases spanning the gap. The data were obtained in a study of T-cell memory formation after mild COVID-19. TCRalpha and TCRbeta libraries used 5'RACE with constant-segment primers and UMIs. In TCRdb, the 5' RACE reads were re-called with MiXCR into one record per CDR3 protein. The repertoire holds about 250,000 distinct CDR3 sequences, with approximately 15% as singletons. Broader study findings: There was no confirmation that second-wave clones peaking on day 37 were SARS-CoV-2 specific. The CD4+ clones that contracted clustered mainly within CM and EM, and the CD8+ clones concentrated in EMRA.

The sequence derives from an adult woman who had mild COVID-19 (a few samples of this study predate the infection). Cell type and time point are not known. The chain links TRBV28 to TRBJ1-1, with D uncertain. The sequenced material came from PBMCs or a T cell subset sorted from them (not recorded which). The CDR3, as DNA: TGTGCCAGCAGTTTGACAATGTTCGAAGCTTTCTTT. This translates into CASSLTMFEAFF. The complete variable domain, with remaining parts taken from reference TRBV28 and TRBJ1-1, reads DVKVTQSSRYLVKRTGEKVFLECVQDMDHENMFWYRQDPGLGLRLIYFSYDVKMKEKGDIPEGYSVSREKKERFSLILESASTNQTSMYLCASSLTMFEAFFGQGTRLTVV.